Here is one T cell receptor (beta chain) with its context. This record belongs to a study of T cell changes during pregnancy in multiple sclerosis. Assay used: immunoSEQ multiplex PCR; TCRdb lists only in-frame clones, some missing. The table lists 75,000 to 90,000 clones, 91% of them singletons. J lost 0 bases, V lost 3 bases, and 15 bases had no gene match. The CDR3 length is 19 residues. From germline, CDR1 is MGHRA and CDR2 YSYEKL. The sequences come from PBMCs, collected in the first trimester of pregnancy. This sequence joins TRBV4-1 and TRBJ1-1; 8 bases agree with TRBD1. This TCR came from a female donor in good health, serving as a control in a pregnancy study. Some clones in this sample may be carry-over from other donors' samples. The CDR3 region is CASSQAITRTGNVNTEAFF. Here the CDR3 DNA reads TGCGCCAGCAGCCAGGCTATCACTAGGACAGGGAATGTGAACACTGAAGCTTTCTTT.